A single sample is the source of the 27 T cell receptor beta chains below, sequenced in a study of blood T cell repertoires in COVID-19. Sequencing was performed with immunoSEQ multiplex PCR; in TCRdb, only in-frame clones are kept and a portion is missing. The sample consists of roughly 70,000 clones, around 91% of them appearing once. Material for sequencing was peripheral blood. These receptor sequences come from a man over 45 with COVID-19, enrolled during active disease.

J is TRBJ1-2 and V is TRBV21-1; the DNA was not used to check the table's D call, TRBD1. TRBV21-1 is a pseudogene. CDR3 length: 19 amino acids. Written as DNA, the CDR3 is TGTGCCAGCAGCTTCCGCTCGTGCCTCCGGGACAGGGGGAGATATGGCTACACCTTC. It encodes CASSFRSCLRDRGRYGYTF.

The chain employs TRBV5-1 and TRBJ2-7, with 12 nucleotides matching TRBD1. The CDR3 covers 14 residues. The J segment lost 6 bases and the V segment lost 6 bases, leaving 7 bases of the junction unmatched. Looked up from germline, CDR1 is SGHRS and CDR2 is YFSETQ. The CDR3: CASKSGQGAGEQYF. DNA of the CDR3: TGCGCCAGCAAATCGGGACAGGGGGCGGGCGAGCAGTACTTC.

The V call is TRBV4-1, the J call TRBJ2-5; 10 bases are a match to TRBD2. The CDR3 sequence is 16 residues long. Germline V gene lookup returns CDR1 MGHRA and CDR2 YSYEKL. V lost 0 bases and J lost 0; bases outside the gene matches: 1. The CDR3 coding sequence is TGCGCCAGCAGCCAAGAACTAGCGGGGAACCAAGAGACCCAGTACTTC. It codes for CASSQELAGNQETQYF.

The CDR3, as DNA: TGTGCCAGCAGCTTACTACCCGAGGATTCACCCCTCCACTTT. Protein product: CASSLLPEDSPLHF. The chain uses TRBV7-2 and TRBJ1-6; D uncertain. V shed 2 bases and J shed 8 bases, with 10 bases lying between them. This CDR3 is 14 amino acids long. Germline loops: CDR1 SGHTA, CDR2 FQGNSA.

This clone was recorded once. The chain recombines TRBV27 with TRBJ2-4; 8 nucleotides line up with TRBD1. V was pared by 5 bases and J by 5 bases, with 5 bases of the junction left unmatched. Germline lookup yields CDR1 MNHEY and CDR2 SMNVEV (reference sequence). The length of the CDR3 is 14 residues. The chain's CDR3 is CASSIGTGENIQYF. CDR3 in DNA: TGTGCCAGCAGTATCGGGACAGGAGAAAACATTCAGTACTTC.

The chain has TRBV9 and TRBJ1-2; D might be TRBD1 (5 bases). Germline V gene data show CDR1 as SGDLS and CDR2 as YYNGEE. This CDR3 contains 13 residues. Between the trimmed V and J ends, which lost 0 bases and 8 bases, there was a span of 11 bases. The CDR3 reads CASSVEGLAGYTF. Written as DNA, the CDR3 is TGTGCCAGCAGCGTAGAGGGGCTAGCGGGCTACACCTTC.

The chain couples TRBV7-2 to TRBJ2-5; 10 positions match TRBD2. The CDR3 runs to 16 residues. Per the germline V gene, CDR1 is SGHTA and CDR2 is FQGNSA. V dropped 4 bases and J dropped 2; count of bases not matched to a gene: 7. CDR3 coding DNA: TGTGCCAGCAGCTCGCCCTGGACTAGCGGTCAAGAGACCCAGTACTTC. Translation gives CASSSPWTSGQETQYF. Based on the CDR3 plus reference TRBV7-2 and TRBJ2-5, the full variable domain is GAGVSQSPSNKVTEKGKDVELRCDPISGHTALYWYRQSLGQGLEFLIYFQGNSAPDKSGLPSDRFSAERTGGSVSTLTIQRTQQEDSAVYLCASSSPWTSGQETQYFGPGTRLLVL.

The CDR3 is CASSLYSSGRTYEQYF. The DNA of the CDR3 is TGTGCCAGCAGCTTATATTCTAGCGGGAGAACCTACGAGCAGTACTTC. The V and J genes are TRBV7-2 and TRBJ2-7, with 10 bases matching TRBD2. J lost 2 bases, V lost 2 bases, and 6 bases had no gene match. Germline CDR1 and CDR2: SGHTA and FQGNSA. The CDR3 length is 16 residues.

The V and J genes are TRBV5-8 and TRBJ1-6; 7 bases agree with TRBD1. Germline V gene lookup returns CDR1 SGHTS and CDR2 YDEGEE. There are 14 residues in the CDR3. V lost 0 bases and J lost 8; bases outside the gene matches: 2. CDR3 sequence: CASSLGQGDSPLHF. Written as DNA, the CDR3 is TGTGCCAGCAGCTTGGGACAGGGTGATTCACCCCTCCACTTT.

The rearrangement joins TRBV7-9 to TRBJ1-1; possible D gene TRBD1, 6 bases. Trimming took off 5 bases at V and 7 bases at J, with 14 bases between the two ends. The CDR3 runs 13 residues. The germline V gene has CDR1 SEHNR and CDR2 FQNEAQ (reference sequence). CDR3 sequence reads: CASSPGEGGEAFF. CDR3 sequence (DNA): TGTGCCAGCAGCCCCGGGGAGGGGGGTGAAGCTTTCTTT.

The chain carries TRBV3-1 (or the pseudogene TRBV3-2) and TRBJ2-1; possibly TRBD1 for D (6 bases). V shed 0 bases and J shed 12 bases, with 15 bases lying between them. This CDR3 is 14 amino acids long. Germline CDR1 reads LGHDT; CDR2 reads YNNKEL (reference sequence). The CDR3 DNA sequence: TGTGCCAGCAGCCAAGATTTACAGGGCTCACGGCAGTTCTTC. Translation: CASSQDLQGSRQFF.

The rearrangement uses TRBV30 and TRBJ1-5, with 7 positions matching TRBD1. V was clipped by 3 bases and J by 5 bases; unmatched bases: 4. The CDR3 consists of 13 residues. The germline V gene encodes CDR1 GTSNPN and CDR2 SVGIG (reference sequence). The chain's CDR3 is CAWRGGDDQPQHF. The CDR3 DNA reads TGTGCCTGGAGAGGGGGCGACGATCAGCCCCAGCATTTT.

The rearrangement joins TRBV4-1 to TRBJ2-1; D is possibly TRBD1 (5 bases). Germline V gene lookup returns CDR1 MGHRA and CDR2 YSYEKL. V lost 1 base to trimming and J lost 6 bases, with 13 bases between them. The CDR3 has 15 amino acids. DNA of the CDR3: TGCGCCAGCAGCCAAGCCAGGGTGGCAGGCAATGAGCAGTTCTTC. It specifies CASSQARVAGNEQFF.

The chain uses TRBV3-1 (or the pseudogene TRBV3-2) and TRBJ1-4, with unresolved D. V lost 4 bases, J lost 8 bases, and 11 bases lay in between. This CDR3 has 13 residues. Germline-derived CDR1 and CDR2 are LGHDT and YNNKEL (reference sequence). The CDR3 is CASSPEREEKLFF. The CDR3 coding sequence is TGTGCCAGCAGCCCGGAGAGGGAGGAAAAACTGTTTTTT.

The chain has TRBV19 and TRBJ2-1; a weak D match, TRBD1 (5 bases). Trimming removed 7 bases from V and 8 bases from J, with 15 bases in between. CDR3 length: 13 amino acids. Germline CDR1 reads LNHDA; CDR2 reads SQIVND (reference sequence). CDR3 nucleotide sequence: TGTGCCAGTACCCCGCCGGGCAGGGATGAGCAGTTCTTC. It is translated as CASTPPGRDEQFF. Full variable domain (missing parts from reference TRBV19 and TRBJ2-1): DGGITQSPKYLFRKEGQNVTLSCEQNLNHDAMYWYRQDPGQGLRLIYYSQIVNDFQKGDIAEGYSVSREKKESFPLTVTSAQKNPTAFYLCASTPPGRDEQFFGPGTRLTVL.

The V gene is TRBV5-4, the J gene TRBJ2-3; D unresolved. This CDR3 has 13 residues. With 2 bases removed from V and 1 base from J, the gap between germline ends came to 5 bases. CDR1 is SGHNT and CDR2 is YYREEE in the germline V gene (reference sequence). CDR3 DNA sequence: TGTGCCAGCAGCTTTCTAGGCACAGATACGCAGTATTTT. Amino acids: CASSFLGTDTQYF.

This rearrangement joins TRBV7-9 to TRBJ2-3; 8 bases line up with TRBD1. After removal of 6 bases from V and 3 bases from J, the junction contained 5 bases not matched to a gene. The CDR3 is 14 residues long. CDR1 and CDR2 (germline): SEHNR, FQNEAQ (reference sequence). CDR3 nucleotides: TGTGCCAGCAGTCGCGGACAGGGAACAGATACGCAGTATTTT. It codes for CASSRGQGTDTQYF.

In its sample, this clone was seen a few times. This rearrangement joins TRBV4-3 to TRBJ2-3; D not certain. The length of the CDR3 is 13 residues. With 5 bases removed from V and 0 bases from J, the gap between germline ends came to 6 bases. Germline lookup yields CDR1 LGHNA and CDR2 YSLEER. DNA of the CDR3: TGCGCCAGCAGCTACTCTAGCACAGATACGCAGTATTTT. Amino acids: CASSYSSTDTQYF.

The gene calls are TRBV10-3 and TRBJ2-7; TRBD1 agrees at 7 bases. The CDR3 runs to 14 residues. The trim removed 6 bases at V and 0 bases at J, leaving 5 bases unmatched. The V gene's germline CDR1 is ENHRY and CDR2 SYGVKD. This chain's CDR3 is CAIRGRGSSYEQYF. The CDR3 DNA follows: TGTGCCATCAGGGGCAGGGGGAGCTCCTACGAGCAGTACTTC.

The genes are TRBV5-4 and TRBJ2-1; the match to TRBD2 covers 7 bases. V lost 4 bases to trimming and J lost 5 bases; unmatched junction nucleotides: 6. The germline gives CDR1 SGHNT, CDR2 YYREEE (reference sequence). The CDR3 extends over 14 amino acids. CDR3 residues: CASSPQSGNNEQFF. The CDR3 nucleotides read TGTGCCAGCAGCCCCCAAAGCGGGAACAATGAGCAGTTCTTC.

This sequence joins TRBV5-1 and TRBJ2-7, with 7 bases that match TRBD2. Germline values: CDR1 SGHRS, CDR2 YFSETQ. Trimming at V came to 5 bases and at J to 1 base, leaving 12 bases not matched to a gene. The length of the CDR3 is 16 residues. CDR3 residues: CASSLRESRNSYEQYF. The CDR3 nucleotides read TGCGCCAGCAGTTTGCGGGAGAGCCGGAATTCCTACGAGCAGTACTTC.

The V and J genes are TRBV7-6 and TRBJ2-3, with D perhaps TRBD2 (6 bases). Trimming left V 1 base short and J 0 bases short, with 11 bases between. This CDR3 has 16 amino acids. Germline CDR1 reads SGHVS; CDR2 reads FNYEAQ. CDR3 sequence: CASSLGSGSSTDTQYF. In DNA form, the CDR3 reads TGTGCCAGCAGCTTAGGTAGCGGCTCTAGCACAGATACGCAGTATTTT.

V usage is TRBV7-9 and J usage is TRBJ1-6; 9 bases agree with TRBD1. Germline CDR1 reads SEHNR; CDR2 reads FQNEAQ (reference sequence). There are 18 residues in the CDR3. V lost 1 base, J lost 7 bases, and 11 bases stayed unmatched. The chain's CDR3 is CASSLVVGQGPKNSPLHF. CDR3 coding DNA: TGTGCCAGCAGCTTAGTGGTGGGACAGGGCCCTAAAAATTCACCCCTCCACTTT.

The rearrangement joins TRBV29-1 to TRBJ2-7, with D tentatively TRBD1 (6 bases). Trimming shortened V by 6 bases and J by 4 bases, and 13 bases separated the two germline ends. Germline V CDR1 and CDR2: SQVTM, ANQGSEA. The CDR3 is 12 residues long. The CDR3 protein is CSVRGQQYEQYF. The DNA of the CDR3 is TGCAGCGTCAGGGGCCAGCAATACGAGCAGTACTTC.

This clone was observed a few times. The rearrangement links TRBV29-1 to TRBJ1-2, with 9 bases fitting TRBD1. Trimming took 3 bases from V and 4 from J; bases not matched to a gene: 3. The CDR3 length is 13 residues. Germline values: CDR1 SQVTM, CDR2 ANQGSEA. CDR3: CSVDGDRVYGYTF. CDR3 DNA sequence: TGCAGCGTTGACGGGGACAGGGTCTATGGCTACACCTTC.

This clone was observed a single time. V is TRBV9 and J is TRBJ1-2; TRBD1 aligns across 7 bases. V lost 1 base and J lost 4; bases outside the gene matches: 7. Germline values: CDR1 SGDLS, CDR2 YYNGEE. CDR3 size: 15 residues. The CDR3 loop is CASSVSQGVPYGYTF. CDR3 sequence (DNA): TGTGCCAGCAGCGTAAGTCAGGGGGTCCCCTATGGCTACACCTTC.

The chain is built from TRBV5-5 and TRBJ2-2; the D is unclear. The CDR3 is made up of 14 amino acids. V was pared by 4 bases and J by 1 base, with 8 bases between. The germline V gene has CDR1 SGHKS and CDR2 YYEKEE (reference sequence). CDR3 coding DNA: TGTGCCAGCAGCCCCCCCCTGAACACCGGGGAGCTGTTTTTT. Its protein product is CASSPPLNTGELFF.